The 5 T cell receptor beta chains below come from one sample, sequenced in a study of cytomegalovirus exposure and HLA in healthy donors. PCR amplification relied on 60 Vbeta primers (plus 13 Jbeta primers). Repertoires were generated with immunoSEQ multiplex PCR, while TCRdb's copy carries only in-frame clones and drops some. The sample has 150,000 to 200,000 clones; under 70% are singletons. Sequencing used PBMCs. These receptors were taken from a man aged 30 to 45 in good health and CMV-seropositive.

CDR3 region: CASSPGVQYNEQFF. CDR3 DNA sequence: TGTGCCAGCAGCCCGGGGGTTCAATACAATGAGCAGTTCTTC. The chain combines TRBV9 with TRBJ2-1, with D perhaps TRBD2 (6 bases). Germline loops: CDR1 SGDLS, CDR2 YYNGEE. The length of the CDR3 is 14 residues. V was shortened by 4 bases and J by 4 bases, with 12 bases between the two germline ends. Drawing the rest from reference TRBV9 and TRBJ2-1, the complete variable domain is DSGVTQTPKHLITATGQRVTLRCSPRSGDLSVYWYQQSLDQGLQFLIQYYNGEERAKGNILERFSAQQFPDLHSELNLSSLELGDSALYFCASSPGVQYNEQFFGPGTRLTVL.

This chain joins TRBV19 and TRBJ1-3, with 10 bases fitting TRBD1. The V gene's germline CDR1 is LNHDA and CDR2 SQIVND (reference sequence). The CDR3 is made up of 12 amino acids. CDR3 region: CAAGTGVDTIYF. CDR3 nucleotides: TGTGCAGCCGGGACAGGGGTTGACACCATATATTTT.

The chain combines TRBV5-1 with TRBJ2-2; D is possibly TRBD2 (6 bases). The CDR3 consists of 16 residues. Trimming removed 1 base from V and 0 bases from J, with 10 bases in between. Germline V gene lookup returns CDR1 SGHRS and CDR2 YFSETQ. The DNA for the CDR3 is TGCGCCAGCAGCTTGTCGGCGGGATCGAACACCGGGGAGCTGTTTTTT. Residues: CASSLSAGSNTGELFF.

The chain joins TRBV5-1 to TRBJ1-1, with 8 bases that match TRBD1. CDR3 length equals 16 residues. CDR1 is SGHRS, CDR2 YFSETQ, per germline. The J segment lost 0 bases and the V segment lost 4 bases, leaving 8 bases of the junction unmatched. The CDR3 region has the DNA TGCGCCAGCAGCCTTTGGACAGGGATGATGAACACTGAAGCTTTCTTT. Its translation: CASSLWTGMMNTEAFF.

This clone was counted between two and nine times. V gene TRBV28 combines with J gene TRBJ1-5, with TRBD1 matching over 8 bases. Germline loops: CDR1 MDHEN, CDR2 SYDVKM. The CDR3 contains 15 residues. Trimming at V came to 6 bases and at J to 7 bases, leaving 11 bases not matched to a gene. This chain's CDR3 is CASSQGQDEGQPQHF. In nucleotides, the CDR3 is TGTGCCAGCAGCCAGGGACAGGACGAGGGACAGCCCCAGCATTTT.